Following are 7 T cell receptor beta chains from one sample sequenced in a study of low-dose radiotherapy and immunotherapy resistance in tumors. Time point here: after trial treatment. Treatment described: LDRT plus nivolumab, ipilimumab, low-dose cyclophosphamide and aspirin (RACIN trial). Alpha and beta chains were covered, as first-strand cDNA relied on TRAV- and TRBV-specific primers. TCR amplification used about 18 PCR cycles, a constant-region primer and a V-primer adapter. TCRdb passed the reads through MiXCR, listing each CDR3 protein once. Here the sample spans tens of thousands of distinct CDR3 sequences, roughly 20% being singletons. The material was PBMCs, obtained after low-dose radiotherapy plus immunotherapy. Source of these receptors: a female donor with ovarian cancer.

This clonotype was detected ten times or more. The CDR3 coding sequence is TGCAGCGGGCACGGGGGGAAAAACACTGAAGCTTTCTTT. This translates into CSGHGGKNTEAFF. This chain joins TRBV29-1 and TRBJ1-1; TRBD1 is a possible D gene (5 bases). From germline, CDR1 is SQVTM and CDR2 ANQGSEA. This CDR3 region has 13 residues. V gave up 7 bases and J gave up 2 bases, with 14 bases separating them.

In this sample, this clonotype turned up many times. V and J are TRBV5-1 and TRBJ1-3; D is unclear. From germline, CDR1 is SGHRS and CDR2 YFSETQ. The CDR3 is made up of 16 amino acids. Trimming took 5 bases from V and 0 from J, leaving 15 bases between them. The CDR3 coding sequence is TGCGCCAGCAGTACGGACGGACTGATCTCTGGAAACACCATATATTTT. This sequence encodes CASSTDGLISGNTIYF.

This clonotype has ten or more counts. J is TRBJ1-4 and V is TRBV19; D perhaps matches TRBD1 (6 bases). Trimming cost V 5 bases and J 8 bases, with 18 bases left between them. Germline assignment: CDR1 LNHDA and CDR2 SQIVND (reference sequence). This CDR3 is 15 amino acids long. CDR3 loop: CASSAAAGVREKLFF. CDR3 bases: TGTGCCAGTAGTGCAGCGGCAGGGGTTCGAGAAAAACTGTTTTTT. Filled out from reference TRBV19 and TRBJ1-4, the complete variable domain reads DGGITQSPKYLFRKEGQNVTLSCEQNLNHDAMYWYRQDPGQGLRLIYYSQIVNDFQKGDIAEGYSVSREKKESFPLTVTSAQKNPTAFYLCASSAAAGVREKLFFGSGTQLSVL.

This clonotype has ten or more counts. The chain joins TRBV28 to TRBJ2-4; 9 nucleotides agree with TRBD1. This CDR3 region has 13 residues. J was trimmed by 6 bases and V by 6 bases; bases with no gene match: 3. Germline V CDR1 and CDR2: MDHEN, SYDVKM. The CDR3 sequence: CASSPQGANIQYF. In nucleotides, the CDR3 is TGTGCCAGCAGCCCACAGGGGGCAAACATTCAGTACTTC.

This chain uses TRBV4-2 with TRBJ1-1; D is unresolved. Germline V CDR1 and CDR2: LGHNA, YNFKEQ. This CDR3 contains 15 residues. V was trimmed by 0 bases and J by 2 bases, leaving 10 bases between them. The CDR3, as DNA: TGTGCCAGCAGCCAAGAAGGTGACCGAAACACTGAAGCTTTCTTT. Encoded protein: CASSQEGDRNTEAFF.

This clonotype was seen ten or more times. The chain links TRBV6-2 or TRBV6-3 to TRBJ1-6, with D possibly being TRBD1 (6 bases). V was cut by 5 bases and J by 10 bases, with 18 bases left in between. CDR1 MNHEY and CDR2 SVGEGT come from the germline V gene. The CDR3 contains 15 residues. CDR3 nucleotides: TGTGCCAGCAGTGCCCGGACAAGGGGGAGGTCACCCCTCCACTTT. The encoded protein is CASSARTRGRSPLHF.

About this clonotype itself: It is likely a read error: a sequence one base away is far more abundant. The chain carries TRBV6-1 and TRBJ1-1, with 8 bases matching TRBD1. Germline CDR1 MNHNS, CDR2 SASEGT. The CDR3 consists of 16 residues. The CDR3 DNA sequence: TGTGCCAGCAGTAGCGGACAGGGCCCGGGGGACACTGAAGCTGTCTTT. As protein: CASSSGQGPGDTEAVF.